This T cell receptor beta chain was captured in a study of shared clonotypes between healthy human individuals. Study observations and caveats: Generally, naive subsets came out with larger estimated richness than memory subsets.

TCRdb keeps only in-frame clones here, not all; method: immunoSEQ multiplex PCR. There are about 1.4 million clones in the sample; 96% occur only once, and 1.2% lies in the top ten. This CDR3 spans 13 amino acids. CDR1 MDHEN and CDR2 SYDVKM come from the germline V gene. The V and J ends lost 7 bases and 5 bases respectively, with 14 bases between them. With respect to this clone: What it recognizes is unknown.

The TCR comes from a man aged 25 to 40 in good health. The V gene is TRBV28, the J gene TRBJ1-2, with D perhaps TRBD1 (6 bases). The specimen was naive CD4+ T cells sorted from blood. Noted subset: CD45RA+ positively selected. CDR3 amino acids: CASKTGPIYGYTF. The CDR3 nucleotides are TGTGCCAGCAAGACAGGTCCCATATATGGCTACACCTTC.